This is a list of T cell receptor beta chains from one sample in a study of OX40 agonist ivuxolimab in advanced cancers. Clones were read by immunoSEQ multiplex PCR, and TCRdb kept only the in-frame ones, dropping some. The sample lists about 59,000 clones, almost 95% seen once, with roughly 19% in the top ten. Specimen: CD4+ or CD8+ T cells sorted from blood, collected in a trial of the OX40 agonist ivuxolimab. These receptors all come from an adult with an advanced solid tumor such as melanoma, head and neck, liver or kidney cancer. Both conserved end residues are part of each CDR3. Fields, in order: V gene, D gene, CDR3 length, J gene, clone size, CDR3 protein, CDR3 DNA. The D gene is left open where the match is weak. The size of a clone is reported for some rows only, either as once, few or many, or as a class for expanded clones.

V: TRBV11-2
D: -
length: 13
J: TRBJ2-6
size: -
CDR3: CASSFYGANVLTF
DNA: TGTGCCAGCAGCTTTTACGGGGCCAACGTCCTGACTTTC

V: TRBV29-1
D: -
length: 12
J: TRBJ2-7
size: -
CDR3: CSVGNPPYEQYF
DNA: TGCAGCGTTGGGAACCCCCCCTACGAGCAGTACTTC

V: TRBV11-2
D: -
length: 16
J: TRBJ2-3
size: -
CDR3: CASSFYPGEFPVTQYF
DNA: TGTGCCAGCAGCTTCTATCCAGGGGAGTTCCCTGTAACGCAGTATTTT

V: TRBV19
D: -
length: 14
J: TRBJ1-1
size: -
CDR3: CASSIGLVQHEAFF
DNA: TGTGCCAGTAGTATCGGGTTGGTTCAGCACGAAGCTTTCTTT

V: TRBV11-1
D: -
length: 13
J: TRBJ1-1
size: -
CDR3: CASGDRRNTEAFF
DNA: TGTGCCAGCGGAGACAGGAGGAACACTGAAGCTTTCTTT

V: TRBV7-6
D: -
length: 15
J: TRBJ2-3
size: once
CDR3: CASSLEGVQADTQYF
DNA: TGTGCCAGCAGCTTAGAGGGGGTTCAGGCAGATACGCAGTATTTT

V: TRBV18
D: -
length: 12
J: TRBJ2-1
size: -
CDR3: CASSQPYNEQFF
DNA: TGTGCCAGCTCACAGCCCTACAATGAGCAGTTCTTC

V: TRBV7-2
D: -
length: 18
J: TRBJ2-1
size: once
CDR3: CASSLVYYGVTDNNEQFF
DNA: TGTGCCAGCAGCTTAGTTTATTATGGTGTAACGGACAACAATGAGCAGTTCTTC

V: TRBV7-6
D: -
length: 15
J: TRBJ1-2
size: -
CDR3: CASSLSSTDNYGYTF
DNA: TGTGCCAGCAGCTTATCGTCTACAGATAACTATGGCTACACCTTC

V: TRBV30
D: TRBD2
length: 14
J: TRBJ2-2
size: -
CDR3: CAWTGGSNTGELFF
DNA: TGTGCCTGGACGGGAGGGTCGAACACCGGGGAGCTGTTTTTT

V: TRBV15
D: -
length: 13
J: TRBJ2-7
size: -
CDR3: CATSRDKSSEQYF
DNA: TGTGCCACCAGCAGAGATAAGAGCAGCGAGCAGTACTTC

V: TRBV7-6
D: TRBD1
length: 14
J: TRBJ2-3
size: -
CDR3: CASSRYRGADTQYF
DNA: TGTGCCAGCAGCCGATACAGGGGAGCAGATACGCAGTATTTT

V: TRBV30
D: -
length: 14
J: TRBJ1-2
size: -
CDR3: CAWRGTGNRYGYTF
DNA: TGTGCCTGGAGAGGAACAGGGAATCGCTATGGCTACACCTTC

V: TRBV5-1
D: TRBD1
length: 16
J: TRBJ1-2
size: -
CDR3: CASSLRDRGSNYGYTF
DNA: TGCGCCAGCAGCCTCCGGGACAGGGGGTCGAACTATGGCTACACCTTC

V: TRBV11-2
D: -
length: 14
J: TRBJ1-2
size: -
CDR3: CASSSQEWNYGYTF
DNA: TGTGCCAGCAGTTCCCAGGAGTGGAACTATGGCTACACCTTC

V: TRBV5-6
D: TRBD1
length: 15
J: TRBJ1-1
size: -
CDR3: CASSNQGAGYTEAFF
DNA: TGTGCCAGCAGCAATCAGGGGGCTGGTTACACTGAAGCTTTCTTT

V: TRBV9
D: -
length: 18
J: TRBJ2-1
size: -
CDR3: CASSVEAGRLSSYNEQFF
DNA: TGTGCCAGCAGCGTAGAAGCTGGGCGGCTAAGCTCCTACAATGAGCAGTTCTTC

V: TRBV18
D: TRBD1
length: 14
J: TRBJ1-5
size: -
CDR3: CASSPGTGNQPQHF
DNA: TGTGCCAGCTCACCCGGGACAGGTAATCAGCCCCAGCATTTT

V: TRBV7-8
D: TRBD2
length: 15
J: TRBJ2-1
size: -
CDR3: CASSHTGGGYNEQFF
DNA: TGTGCCAGCAGCCACACGGGAGGGGGCTACAATGAGCAGTTCTTC

V: TRBV7-8
D: TRBD2
length: 19
J: TRBJ2-3
size: once
CDR3: CASSFQESGLAPLQDTQYF
DNA: TGTGCCAGCAGCTTCCAAGAGTCGGGACTAGCGCCTCTTCAGGATACGCAGTATTTT

V: TRBV9
D: -
length: 13
J: TRBJ2-2
size: once
CDR3: CASISGVTGELFF
DNA: TGTGCCAGCATATCGGGGGTCACCGGGGAGCTGTTTTTT

V: TRBV19
D: TRBD1
length: 14
J: TRBJ2-7
size: -
CDR3: CASSRRDRSYEQYF
DNA: TGTGCCAGTAGTCGGCGGGACAGGTCTTACGAGCAGTACTTC

V: TRBV6-6
D: -
length: 12
J: TRBJ2-7
size: -
CDR3: CASSPRAYEQYF
DNA: TGTGCCAGCTCCCCCCGAGCCTACGAGCAGTACTTC

V: TRBV9
D: -
length: 15
J: TRBJ1-1
size: -
CDR3: CASSVGYSGFTEAFF
DNA: TGTGCCAGCAGCGTAGGTTATAGTGGCTTCACTGAAGCTTTCTTT

V: TRBV18
D: TRBD2
length: 16
J: TRBJ2-7
size: -
CDR3: CASSPKAGGLLNEQYF
DNA: TGTGCCAGCTCACCGAAAGCGGGAGGGCTTCTTAACGAGCAGTACTTC

V: TRBV28
D: -
length: 17
J: TRBJ2-3
size: -
CDR3: CASSLTPDWSGTDTQYF
DNA: TGTGCCAGCAGTTTGACCCCGGACTGGAGCGGGACAGATACGCAGTATTTT

V: TRBV30
D: TRBD1
length: 15
J: TRBJ1-3
size: -
CDR3: CAWTDRVSSGNTIYF
DNA: TGTGCCTGGACGGACAGGGTCTCCTCTGGAAACACCATATATTTT

V: TRBV27
D: -
length: 14
J: TRBJ2-5
size: -
CDR3: CASCLQGGRETQYF
DNA: TGTGCCAGCTGCCTCCAGGGGGGACGGGAGACCCAGTACTTC

V: TRBV11-1
D: TRBD1
length: 14
J: TRBJ1-2
size: -
CDR3: CASSFAGGRHGYTF
DNA: TGTGCCAGCAGCTTCGCAGGGGGACGCCATGGCTACACCTTC

V: TRBV4-2
D: -
length: 16
J: TRBJ1-5
size: -
CDR3: CASSQDSGYSNQPQHF
DNA: TGTGCCAGCAGCCAAGATTCCGGATATAGCAATCAGCCCCAGCATTTT

V: TRBV19
D: -
length: 13
J: TRBJ1-1
size: -
CDR3: CASSMGGYTEAFF
DNA: TGTGCCAGTAGTATGGGGGGGTACACTGAAGCTTTCTTT

V: TRBV9
D: TRBD1
length: 15
J: TRBJ1-5
size: -
CDR3: CASSGEGASNQPQHF
DNA: TGTGCCAGCAGCGGCGAGGGGGCGAGCAATCAGCCCCAGCATTTT

V: TRBV5-5
D: -
length: 14
J: TRBJ1-5
size: -
CDR3: CASSFDRSLQPQHF
DNA: TGTGCCAGCAGCTTTGACAGGTCTCTGCAGCCCCAGCATTTT

V: TRBV28
D: -
length: 11
J: TRBJ2-7
size: -
CDR3: CASSFGYEQYF
DNA: TGTGCCAGCAGTTTTGGGTACGAGCAGTACTTC

V: TRBV28
D: TRBD2
length: 16
J: TRBJ2-3
size: -
CDR3: CASSPTSGTGADTQYF
DNA: TGTGCCAGCAGTCCTACTAGCGGGACGGGGGCAGATACGCAGTATTTT

V: TRBV27
D: -
length: 13
J: TRBJ2-3
size: -
CDR3: CASRLTRPDTQYF
DNA: TGTGCCAGCAGACTAACCAGGCCGGATACGCAGTATTTT

V: TRBV19
D: -
length: 13
J: TRBJ1-1
size: -
CDR3: CASSLGVNTEAFF
DNA: TGTGCCAGTAGTTTAGGGGTGAACACTGAAGCTTTCTTT

V: TRBV29-1
D: TRBD2
length: 10
J: TRBJ2-1
size: -
CDR3: CSVVAGQQFF
DNA: TGCAGCGTCGTAGCGGGACAACAGTTCTTC

V: TRBV19
D: TRBD1
length: 16
J: TRBJ2-4
size: -
CDR3: CASRNDRGRGKNIQYF
DNA: TGTGCCAGTAGGAATGACAGGGGGAGGGGCAAAAACATTCAGTACTTC